This T cell receptor beta chain came from a study of T cells in Graves' hyperthyroidism and ophthalmopathy. Study-level results: Among thyroid clonotypes expanded above 0.001, most also appeared in blood.

It was RNA transcripts that yielded the amplified TCR beta CDR3 regions. The study used the HTBI primer set for a first-round RT-PCR of the TCR CDR3. TCRdb used MiXCR to reprocess the multiplex PCR reads, holding one entry per CDR3 protein. The sample carries 250,000 to 350,000 distinct CDR3 sequences, approximately 16% recorded once. V was pared by 4 bases and J by 1 base, with 7 bases of the junction left unmatched. This CDR3 spans 16 amino acids. This clonotype was counted ten times or more. Its target is unknown. The rearrangement links TRBV12-3 or TRBV12-4 to TRBJ2-5; 9 bases are shared with TRBD1. The receptor comes from a man in his thirties or forties with Graves' hyperthyroidism. The sequenced sample was blood. The CDR3 nucleotides read TGTGCCAGCAGTTCCCCGGACAGGGGCTCCCAAGAGACCCAGTACTTC. Protein: CASSSPDRGSQETQYF.